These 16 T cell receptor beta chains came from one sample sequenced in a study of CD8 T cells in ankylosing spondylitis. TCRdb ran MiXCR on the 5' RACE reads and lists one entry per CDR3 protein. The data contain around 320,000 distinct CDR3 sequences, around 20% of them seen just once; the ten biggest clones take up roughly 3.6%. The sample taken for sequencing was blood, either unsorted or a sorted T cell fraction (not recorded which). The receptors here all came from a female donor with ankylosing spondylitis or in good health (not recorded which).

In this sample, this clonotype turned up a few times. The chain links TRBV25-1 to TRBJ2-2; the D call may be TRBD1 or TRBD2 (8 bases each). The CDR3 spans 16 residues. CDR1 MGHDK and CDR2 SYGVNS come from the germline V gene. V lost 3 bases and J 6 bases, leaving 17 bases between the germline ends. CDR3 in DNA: TGTGCCAGCAGTGAGGACGTAGCGGGACAGGCCGGGGAGCTGTTTTTT. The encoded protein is CASSEDVAGQAGELFF. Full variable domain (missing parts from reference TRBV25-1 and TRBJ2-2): EADIYQTPRYLVIGTGKKITLECSQTMGHDKMYWYQQDPGMELHLIHYSYGVNSTEKGDLSSESTVSRIRTEHFPLTLESARPSHTSQYLCASSEDVAGQAGELFFGEGSRLTVL.

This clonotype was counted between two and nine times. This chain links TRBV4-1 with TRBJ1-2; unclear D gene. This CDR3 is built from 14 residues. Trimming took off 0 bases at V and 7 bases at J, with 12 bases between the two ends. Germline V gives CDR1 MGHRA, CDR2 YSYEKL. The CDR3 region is CASSQELNPGGYTF. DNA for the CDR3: TGCGCCAGCAGCCAAGAATTGAACCCGGGTGGCTACACCTTC.

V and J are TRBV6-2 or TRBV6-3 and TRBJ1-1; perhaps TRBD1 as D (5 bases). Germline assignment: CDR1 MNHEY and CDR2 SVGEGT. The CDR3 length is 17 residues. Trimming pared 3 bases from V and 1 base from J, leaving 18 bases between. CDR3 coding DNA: TGTGCCAGCAGTTATGGACGGGCGGTGGGACGGAACACTGAAGCTTTCTTT. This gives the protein CASSYGRAVGRNTEAFF.

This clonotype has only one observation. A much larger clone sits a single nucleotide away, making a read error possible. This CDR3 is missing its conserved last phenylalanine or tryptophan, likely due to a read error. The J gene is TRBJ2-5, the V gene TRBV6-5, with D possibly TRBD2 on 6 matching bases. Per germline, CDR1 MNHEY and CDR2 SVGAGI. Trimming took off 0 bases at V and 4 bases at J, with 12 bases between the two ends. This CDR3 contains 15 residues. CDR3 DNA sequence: TGTGCCAGCAGTTACTCGATGGGGGGACGAGAGACCCAGTACTCC. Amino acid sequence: CASSYSMGGRETQYS.

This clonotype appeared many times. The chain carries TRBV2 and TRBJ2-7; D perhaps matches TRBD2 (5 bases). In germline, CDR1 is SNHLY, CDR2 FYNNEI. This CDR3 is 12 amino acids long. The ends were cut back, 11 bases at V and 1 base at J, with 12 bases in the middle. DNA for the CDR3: TGTGCCTCCTGCGGGCCGTCCTACGAGCAGTACTTC. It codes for CASCGPSYEQYF.

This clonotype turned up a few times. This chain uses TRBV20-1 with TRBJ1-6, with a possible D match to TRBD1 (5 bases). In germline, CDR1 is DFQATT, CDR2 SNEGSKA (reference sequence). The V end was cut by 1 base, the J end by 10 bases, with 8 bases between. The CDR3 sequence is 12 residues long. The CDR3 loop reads CSARGQPSPLHF. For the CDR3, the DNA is TGCAGTGCTAGAGGACAGCCCTCACCCCTCCACTTT.

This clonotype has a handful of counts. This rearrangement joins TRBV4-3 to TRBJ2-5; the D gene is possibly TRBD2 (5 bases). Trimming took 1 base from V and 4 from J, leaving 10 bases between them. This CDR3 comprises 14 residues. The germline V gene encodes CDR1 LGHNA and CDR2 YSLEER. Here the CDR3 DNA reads TGCGCCAGCAGCCAAGTTCCGGGAAGAGAGACCCAGTACTTC. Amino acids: CASSQVPGRETQYF.

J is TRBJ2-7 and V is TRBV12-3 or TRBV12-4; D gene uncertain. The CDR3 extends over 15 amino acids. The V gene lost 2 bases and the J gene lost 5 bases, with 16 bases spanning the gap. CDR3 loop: CASSLTRARADEQYF. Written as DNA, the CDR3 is TGTGCCAGCAGTTTAACTCGGGCTAGGGCGGACGAGCAGTACTTC.

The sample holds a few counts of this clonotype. CDR3 bases: TGTGCCAGTAGCCGCCGGGACAGGCCGAACACCGGGGAGCTGTTTTTT. Protein: CASSRRDRPNTGELFF. This sequence joins TRBV19 and TRBJ2-2, with TRBD1 identical over 8 bases. Germline assignment: CDR1 LNHDA and CDR2 SQIVND (reference sequence). This CDR3 comprises 16 residues. The junction had 6 bases not matched to a gene; V was cut back by 6 bases and J by 0 bases.

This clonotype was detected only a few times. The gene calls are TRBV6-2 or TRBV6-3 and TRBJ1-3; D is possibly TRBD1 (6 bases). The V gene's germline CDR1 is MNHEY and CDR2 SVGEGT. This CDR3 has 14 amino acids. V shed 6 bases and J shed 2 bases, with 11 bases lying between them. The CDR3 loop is CASRPRGPGNTIYF. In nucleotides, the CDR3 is TGTGCCAGCAGACCCAGGGGACCTGGAAACACCATATATTTT.

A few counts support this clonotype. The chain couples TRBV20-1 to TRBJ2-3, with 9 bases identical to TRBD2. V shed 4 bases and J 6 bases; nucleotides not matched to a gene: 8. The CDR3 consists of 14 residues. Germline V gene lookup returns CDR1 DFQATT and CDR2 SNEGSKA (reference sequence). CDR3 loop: CSAIRGRALDTQYF. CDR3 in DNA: TGCAGTGCTATACGCGGGAGGGCCTTGGATACGCAGTATTTT.

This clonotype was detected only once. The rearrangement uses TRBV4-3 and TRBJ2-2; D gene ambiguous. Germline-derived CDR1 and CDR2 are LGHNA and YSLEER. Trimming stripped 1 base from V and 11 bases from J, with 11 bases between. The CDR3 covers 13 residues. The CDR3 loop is CASSQAGGRELFF. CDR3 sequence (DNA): TGCGCCAGCAGCCAAGCGGGTGGGCGCGAGCTGTTTTTT.

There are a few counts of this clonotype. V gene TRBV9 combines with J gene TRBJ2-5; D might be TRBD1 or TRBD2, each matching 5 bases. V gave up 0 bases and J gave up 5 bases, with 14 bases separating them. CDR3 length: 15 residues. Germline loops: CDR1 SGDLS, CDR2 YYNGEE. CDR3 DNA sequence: TGTGCCAGCAGCGTAGTTGGGGGTTGGATGGAGACCCAGTACTTC. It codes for CASSVVGGWMETQYF.

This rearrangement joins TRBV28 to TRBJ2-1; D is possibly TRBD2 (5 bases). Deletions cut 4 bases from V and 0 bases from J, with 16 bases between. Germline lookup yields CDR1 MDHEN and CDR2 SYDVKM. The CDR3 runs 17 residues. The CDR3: CASSSERAEVSYNEQFF. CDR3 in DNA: TGTGCCAGCAGTTCGGAAAGGGCGGAGGTCTCCTACAATGAGCAGTTCTTC.

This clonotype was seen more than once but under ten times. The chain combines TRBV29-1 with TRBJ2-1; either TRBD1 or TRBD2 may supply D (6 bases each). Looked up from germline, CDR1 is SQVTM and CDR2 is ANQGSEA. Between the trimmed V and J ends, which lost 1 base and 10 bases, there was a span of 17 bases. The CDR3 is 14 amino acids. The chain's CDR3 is CSVEVSGGSSEQFF. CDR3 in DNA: TGCAGCGTTGAAGTTTCCGGGGGCTCATCGGAGCAGTTCTTC.

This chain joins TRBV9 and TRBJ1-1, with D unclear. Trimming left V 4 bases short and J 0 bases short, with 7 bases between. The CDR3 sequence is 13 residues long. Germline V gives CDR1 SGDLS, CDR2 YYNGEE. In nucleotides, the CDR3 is TGTGCCAGCAGCAAATTCATGAACACTGAAGCTTTCTTT. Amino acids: CASSKFMNTEAFF.